The text below deals with one TCR beta chain. The library targeted TCRbeta and was prepared with unique molecular identifiers. Using its own MiXCR run on the PCR reads, TCRdb lists one record per CDR3 protein. The sample holds approximately 1,000,000 distinct CDR3 sequences, under 30% seen once. Germline loops: CDR1 LGHNT, CDR2 FRNRAP. The CDR3 runs 11 residues. V lost 7 bases and J 5 bases, leaving 8 bases between the germline ends. These data originate in a study of T-cell reconstitution after alpha-beta-depleted transplantation in children. Material: PBMCs, mostly from graft donor cells, obtained 360 days after TCRalphabeta/CD19-depleted stem cell transplant. The chain joins TRBV12-5 to TRBJ1-1; D call uncertain. The sequence derives from a boy under three years old who had a stem cell transplant for SCID, so the T cells may come from the graft donor. CDR3 DNA: TGTGCTAGTGTATTTTGGACTGAAGCTTTCTTT. This encodes CASVFWTEAFF.